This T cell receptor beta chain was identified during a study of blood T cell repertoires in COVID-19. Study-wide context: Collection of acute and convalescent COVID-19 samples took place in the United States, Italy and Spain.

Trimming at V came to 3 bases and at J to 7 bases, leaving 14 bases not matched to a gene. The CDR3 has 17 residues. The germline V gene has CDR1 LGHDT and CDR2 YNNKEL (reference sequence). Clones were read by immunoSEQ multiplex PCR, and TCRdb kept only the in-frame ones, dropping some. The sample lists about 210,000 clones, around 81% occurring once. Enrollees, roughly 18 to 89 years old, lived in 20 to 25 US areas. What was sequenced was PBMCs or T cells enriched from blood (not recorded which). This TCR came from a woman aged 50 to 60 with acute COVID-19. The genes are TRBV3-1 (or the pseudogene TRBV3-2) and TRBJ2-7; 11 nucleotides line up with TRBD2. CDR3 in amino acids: CASSQEWLAGGGEEQYF. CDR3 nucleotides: TGTGCCAGCAGCCAGGAGTGGCTAGCGGGGGGCGGGGAGGAGCAGTACTTC.